This T cell receptor (beta chain) was recorded in a study of cytomegalovirus exposure and HLA in healthy donors. Study-wide points: The investigators catalogued 164 TCR beta chains as cytomegalovirus-associated.

Of note for this clone: No antigen is known for it.

Profiling relied on immunoSEQ multiplex PCR, and the TCRdb table lists in-frame clones only, not all of them. The sample lists around 140,000 clones; 89% were seen once. The CDR3 length is 16 residues. Germline values: CDR1 SGHRS, CDR2 YFSETQ. The junction had 11 bases not matched to a gene; V was cut back by 4 bases and J by 3 bases. Sequencing was performed on PBMCs. The TCR was taken from a woman in her late teens or twenties in good health and CMV-seronegative. The chain has TRBV5-1 and TRBJ2-7; TRBD1 matches 9 bases. CDR3 residues: CASSRGQGPSFYEQYF. The CDR3 DNA reads TGCGCCAGCAGCCGGGGACAGGGCCCTTCATTCTACGAGCAGTACTTC.